These T cell receptor beta chains were read from a single sample in a study of blood T cells in healthy people across ages. TCRdb reprocessed the 5' RACE reads with MiXCR, giving one entry per CDR3 protein. The sample lists roughly 700,000 distinct CDR3 sequences; about 52% were seen once. Sequenced sample: blood. The receptor source for this set is a woman aged 55 to 70 in good health. Each CDR3 is given with its conserved first and last residue. The D gene is left open where the match is weak. Clone sizes are given selectively: once, few, many, or a class where the clone is expanded.

few	TRBD1	TRBJ2-3	14	TRBV7-2	CASSSDRATDTQYF	TGTGCCAGCAGCTCGGACAGGGCAACAGATACGCAGTATTTT
-	-	TRBJ2-2	14	TRBV7-3	CASSRDRYTGELFF	TGTGCCAGCAGCCGAGACAGATACACCGGGGAGCTGTTTTTT
many	-	TRBJ2-1	14	TRBV20-1	CSASPGDSYNEQFF	TGCAGTGCTAGTCCGGGGGACTCCTACAATGAGCAGTTCTTC
few	-	TRBJ2-7	12	TRBV21-1	CATPGIWGAQYF	TGTGCCACCCCGGGAATCTGGGGGGCCCAGTACTTT
-	TRBD2	TRBJ2-3	14	TRBV18	CASSPRAGADTQYF	TGTGCCAGCTCACCCAGGGCGGGAGCAGATACGCAGTATTTT
-	-	TRBJ2-3	12	TRBV27	CASAGYTDTQYF	TGTGCCAGCGCGGGGTACACAGATACGCAGTATTTT
few	TRBD2	TRBJ2-2	14	TRBV28	CASKKTGGTGELFF	TGTGCCAGTAAGAAGACGGGGGGCACCGGGGAGCTGTTTTTT
-	TRBD2	TRBJ2-1	15	TRBV2	CASAKSGRSVTEQFF	TGTGCCAGCGCCAAGAGCGGGAGGTCAGTAACCGAGCAGTTCTTC
-	-	TRBJ1-2	14	TRBV6-1	CASTSDSPTLGYTF	TGTGCCAGCACTTCGGACAGTCCTACGCTGGGCTACACCTTC
-	-	TRBJ1-1	13	TRBV7-2	CASSAHIHAEAFF	TGTGCCAGCAGCGCACACATCCATGCCGAAGCTTTCTTT
few	TRBD1	TRBJ2-1	13	TRBV20-1	CSARNRGFYEQFF	TGCAGTGCTAGGAACAGGGGCTTCTATGAGCAGTTCTTC
-	TRBD1	TRBJ1-2	14	TRBV3-1	CASSQVTGSYGYTF	TGTGCCAGCAGCCAAGTGACAGGGTCCTATGGCTACACCTTC
-	-	TRBJ1-1	13	TRBV7-3	CASRGSGGTEAFF	TGTGCCTCTAGGGGGAGTGGAGGGACTGAAGCTTTCTTT
few	-	TRBJ2-7	13	TRBV6-2/TRBV6-3	CASSYLRTNEQYF	TGTGCCAGCAGTTACCTTCGAACCAATGAGCAGTACTTC
many	TRBD2	TRBJ2-3	21	TRBV5-1	CASSLGVARGLSGGSTDTQYF	TGCGCCAGCAGCTTGGGAGTAGCTCGCGGGTTGAGCGGGGGTAGCACAGATACGCAGTATTTT
-	TRBD1	TRBJ2-7	14	TRBV20-1	CSARATGGVYEQYF	TGCAGTGCTAGAGCCACAGGGGGAGTGTACGAGCAGTACTTC
-	-	TRBJ2-1	11	TRBV29-1	CSVAGGVEQFF	TGCAGCGTTGCAGGGGGGGTTGAGCAGTTCTTC
few	-	TRBJ2-7	13	TRBV27	CASSVTAIYEQYF	TGTGCCAGTAGTGTAACAGCGATCTACGAGCAGTACTTC
-	-	TRBJ2-4	12	TRBV6-2/TRBV6-3	CASRSPGLPWYF	TGTGCCAGCAGGTCCCCGGGACTCCCCTGGTACTTC
-	-	TRBJ1-1	13	TRBV5-1	CASSLDGKTEAFF	TGCGCCAGCAGCCTGGATGGGAAAACTGAAGCTTTCTTT
-	-	TRBJ2-3	15	TRBV18	CASSPVGEGTDTQYF	TGTGCCAGCTCACCAGTGGGAGAGGGCACAGATACGCAGTATTTT
-	TRBD1	TRBJ2-5	15	TRBV3-1	CASSLGTGGRNEQYF	TGTGCCAGCAGCCTAGGGACAGGGGGCAGGAATGAGCAGTACTTC
-	-	TRBJ1-1	15	TRBV28	CASSLIRGLNTEAFF	TGTGCCAGCAGTTTAATTCGGGGATTGAACACTGAAGCTTTCTTT
many	-	TRBJ2-5	12	TRBV7-2	CASSLRRETQYF	TGTGCCAGCAGCTTGAGGCGGGAGACCCAGTACTTC
-	-	TRBJ1-4	18	TRBV15	CTTSTYGGHSTTNEKLFF	TGTACCACCAGCACGTACGGGGGGCATTCGACAACTAATGAAAAACTGTTTTTT
-	-	TRBJ2-7	15	TRBV10-3	CAISARGPQGGEQYF	TGTGCCATCAGTGCGAGGGGACCCCAGGGAGGCGAGCAGTACTTC
-	-	TRBJ2-1	13	TRBV5-1	CASSFFLSTEQFF	TGCGCCAGCAGCTTTTTCCTCTCGACCGAGCAGTTCTTC
-	TRBD2	TRBJ2-3	13	TRBV28	CAGGGGGTDTQYF	TGTGCCGGGGGGGGAGGGGGCACAGATACGCAGTATTTT